Listed here are 5 T cell receptor beta chains from one sample, sequenced in a study of a mutant IDH1 vaccine in newly diagnosed glioma. The table came from immunoSEQ multiplex PCR; TCRdb's copy has only in-frame clones and leaves some out. This table holds approximately 76,000 clones, roughly 91% found once. Antigen specificity for these receptors is unknown. Time point specified: week 5, during vaccination. Doses consisted of 300 ug of mutant IDH1 20-mer peptide each, paired with topical imiquimod. The sample consisted of PBMCs, taken from a glioma patient whose treatment included an IDH1 peptide vaccine. Receptor source: a woman aged 45 to 65 with glioma.

This chain joins TRBV28 and TRBJ2-1, with 14 bases aligning to TRBD2. The CDR3 has 19 amino acids. V gave up 4 bases and J gave up 4 bases; unmatched junction bases: 12. The germline V gene has CDR1 MDHEN and CDR2 SYDVKM. The CDR3 bases are TGTGCCAGCAGTTCTCCGGGACTAGCGGGAGTCGGGTCTTACAATGAGCAGTTCTTC. It yields the protein CASSSPGLAGVGSYNEQFF.

This chain connects TRBV11-3 to TRBJ2-2; TRBD2 is a possible D gene (6 bases). CDR1 and CDR2 (germline): SGHNT, YENEEA. V lost 3 bases to trimming and J lost 0 bases, with 11 bases between them. This CDR3 contains 16 residues. In DNA form, the CDR3 reads TGTGCCAGCAGCTTCGAGGGGAGGTCGAACACCGGGGAGCTGTTTTTT. It encodes CASSFEGRSNTGELFF.

This chain links TRBV9 with TRBJ2-7; D may be TRBD1 (5 bases). The CDR3 runs 13 residues. Per the germline V gene, CDR1 is SGDLS and CDR2 is YYNGEE. V was clipped by 4 bases and J by 1 base, with 9 bases between them. CDR3 nucleotides: TGTGCCAGCAGCCTTCCAGGGTCCTACGAGCAGTACTTC. This encodes CASSLPGSYEQYF.

The rearrangement joins TRBV21-1 to TRBJ1-4; TRBD1, the D gene given by the table, was not confirmed from the DNA. TRBV21-1 is an annotated pseudogene. The CDR3 contains 16 residues. The CDR3: CASSKRFPRASEKLFF. The CDR3 DNA follows: TGTGCCAGCAGTAAACGTTTCCCCAGGGCAAGTGAAAAACTGTTTTTT.

Regarding this clone: Other DNA sequences within the sample encode an identical CDR3. V usage is TRBV6-5 and J usage is TRBJ2-7; D may be TRBD1 or TRBD2 (5 bases each). V shed 6 bases and J shed 1 base, with 10 bases lying between them. Germline V lookup: CDR1 MNHEY, CDR2 SVGAGI. The CDR3 totals 13 residues. This CDR3 is CASRGTASYEQYF. For the CDR3, the DNA is TGTGCCAGCAGGGGGACCGCATCCTACGAGCAGTACTTC.